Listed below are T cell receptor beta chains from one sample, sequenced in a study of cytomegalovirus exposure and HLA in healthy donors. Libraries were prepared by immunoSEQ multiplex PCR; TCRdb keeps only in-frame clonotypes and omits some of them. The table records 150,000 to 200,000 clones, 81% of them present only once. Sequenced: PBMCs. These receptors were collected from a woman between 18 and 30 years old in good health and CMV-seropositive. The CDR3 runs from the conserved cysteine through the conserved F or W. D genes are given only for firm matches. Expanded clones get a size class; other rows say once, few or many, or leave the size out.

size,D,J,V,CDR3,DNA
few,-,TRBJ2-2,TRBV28,CASSSPLGGGSTGELFF,TGTGCCAGCAGTTCCCCCCTTGGGGGCGGGAGCACCGGGGAGCTGTTTTTT
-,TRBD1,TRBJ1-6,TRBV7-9,CASSSGTAAGPLHF,TGTGCCAGCAGCTCCGGGACAGCCGCCGGACCCCTCCACTTT
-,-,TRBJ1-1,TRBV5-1,CASSTGSNTEAFF,TGCGCCAGCAGTACCGGGTCGAACACTGAAGCTTTCTTT
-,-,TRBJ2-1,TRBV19,CASSILAGGAHNEQFF,TGTGCCAGTAGTATCCTGGCGGGCGGGGCTCACAATGAGCAGTTCTTC
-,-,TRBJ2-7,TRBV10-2,CASRDTGRGSYEQYF,TGCGCCAGCAGAGATACAGGGCGAGGCTCCTACGAGCAGTACTTC
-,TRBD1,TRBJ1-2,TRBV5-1,CASSLTGVPNYGYTF,TGCGCCAGCAGCTTAACAGGGGTCCCAAACTATGGCTACACCTTC
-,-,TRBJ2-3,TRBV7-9,CASSLGSWGSTSTDTQCF,TGTGCCAGCAGCTTAGGTAGTTGGGGGTCAACTAGCACAGATACGCAGTGTTTT
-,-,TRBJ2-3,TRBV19,CASSMGAPLTDTQYF,TGTGCCAGTAGTATGGGGGCCCCTCTCACAGATACGCAGTATTTT
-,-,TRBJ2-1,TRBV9,CASSALPAGTGYNEQFF,TGTGCCAGCAGCGCCCTACCCGCGGGGACTGGTTACAATGAGCAGTTCTTC
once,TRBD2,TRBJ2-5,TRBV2,CASTPLEAGGVETQYF,TGTGCCAGCACGCCGTTGGAAGCGGGGGGAGTAGAGACCCAGTACTTC
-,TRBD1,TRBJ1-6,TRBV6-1,CASSASSAGGNSPLHF,TGTGCCAGCAGTGCGAGTTCTGCAGGGGGGAATTCACCCCTCCACTTT
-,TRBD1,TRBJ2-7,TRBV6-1,CASSVRTGVRYEQYF,TGTGCCAGCAGTGTTAGGACAGGGGTACGCTACGAGCAGTACTTC
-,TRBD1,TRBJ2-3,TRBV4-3,CASSYEFRTGATDTQYF,TGCGCCAGCAGCTACGAGTTCCGGACAGGGGCCACAGATACGCAGTATTTT
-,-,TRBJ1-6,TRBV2,CASSSGYDSPLHF,TGTGCCAGCAGTTCAGGGTACGATTCACCCCTCCACTTT
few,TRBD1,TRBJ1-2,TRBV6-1,CASSPGQGLGYTF,TGTGCCAGCAGCCCGGGACAGGGACTTGGCTACACCTTC
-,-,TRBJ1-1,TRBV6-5,CASSWAVRGSEAFF,TGTGCCAGCAGTTGGGCCGTCCGGGGTAGTGAAGCTTTCTTT
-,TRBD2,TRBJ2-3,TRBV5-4,CASSAATSGGTDTQYF,TGTGCCAGCAGCGCTGCTACTAGCGGGGGCACAGATACGCAGTATTTT
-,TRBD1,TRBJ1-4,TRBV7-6,CASRQGQGTGNEKLFF,TGTGCCAGCAGACAAGGACAGGGGACCGGGAATGAAAAACTGTTTTTT
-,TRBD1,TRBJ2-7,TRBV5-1,CASSLGSGTGVHEQYF,TGCGCCAGCAGCTTGGGCTCCGGGACAGGGGTCCACGAGCAGTACTTC
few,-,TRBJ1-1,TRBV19,CASSIQVRGEAFF,TGTGCCAGTAGTATTCAGGTACGGGGAGAAGCTTTCTTT
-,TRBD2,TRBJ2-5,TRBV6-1,CASLFGGGTQYF,TGTGCCAGCCTCTTCGGGGGGGGAACCCAGTACTTC
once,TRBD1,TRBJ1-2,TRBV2,CASTRRQGPNYGYTF,TGTGCCAGCACCAGACGACAGGGGCCTAACTATGGCTACACCTTC
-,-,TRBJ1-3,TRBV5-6,CASSLLGNTIYF,TGTGCCAGCAGCTTGCTGGGCAACACCATATATTTT
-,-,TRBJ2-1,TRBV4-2,CASSQGARVSKQFF,TGTGCCAGCAGCCAAGGAGCCCGGGTTTCAAAGCAGTTCTTC
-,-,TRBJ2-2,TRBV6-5,CASSYNRVNTGELFF,TGTGCCAGCAGTTACAACAGGGTGAACACCGGGGAGCTGTTTTTT
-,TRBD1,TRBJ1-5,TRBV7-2,CASSDRGGQPQHF,TGTGCCAGCAGCGACAGGGGTGGTCAGCCCCAGCATTTT
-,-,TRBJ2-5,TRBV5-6,CASSLNRLDTQYF,TGTGCCAGCAGCTTAAACAGGCTGGACACCCAGTACTTC
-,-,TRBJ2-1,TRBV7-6,CASSLGDNEQFF,TGTGCCAGCAGCTTAGGAGACAATGAGCAGTTCTTC
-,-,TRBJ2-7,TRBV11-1,CASSLARGAGGEQYF,TGTGCCAGCAGCTTAGCACGAGGTGCGGGCGGCGAGCAGTACTTC
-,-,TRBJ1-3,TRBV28,CASSLSGTKFGNTIYF,TGTGCCAGCAGTTTATCCGGGACAAAATTTGGAAACACCATATATTTT
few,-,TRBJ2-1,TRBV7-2,CASSLSRGTYNEQFF,TGTGCCAGCAGCTTATCCAGGGGTACCTACAATGAGCAGTTCTTC
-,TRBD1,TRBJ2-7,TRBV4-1,CASSQETGGTYEQYF,TGCGCCAGCAGCCAAGAGACAGGGGGCACCTACGAGCAGTACTTC
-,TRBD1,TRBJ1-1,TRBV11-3,CASSPPPWLDRGDTEAFF,TGTGCCAGCAGCCCGCCCCCCTGGTTGGACAGGGGGGACACTGAAGCTTTCTTT
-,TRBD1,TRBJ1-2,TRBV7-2,CASSITGTGIYGYTF,TGTGCCAGCAGCATAACCGGGACAGGGATTTATGGCTACACCTTC
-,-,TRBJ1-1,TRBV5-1,CATKPGSHQSSEAFF,TGCGCCACCAAACCAGGCAGCCACCAGTCTTCTGAAGCTTTCTTT
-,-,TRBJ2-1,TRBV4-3,CASSQDRTLAYNEQFF,TGCGCCAGCAGCCAAGATCGCACGCTAGCTTACAATGAGCAGTTCTTC
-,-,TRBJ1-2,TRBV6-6,CASNKGTQGHYGYTF,TGTGCCAGCAATAAGGGGACCCAGGGGCACTATGGCTACACCTTC
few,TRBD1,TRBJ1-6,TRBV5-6,CASSLSVVHRGQNSPLHF,TGTGCCAGCAGCTTGTCCGTTGTGCACAGGGGTCAAAATTCACCCCTCCACTTT
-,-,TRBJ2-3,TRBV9,CASSVGGGVVSDTQYF,TGTGCCAGCAGCGTGGGGGGGGGCGTTGTATCAGATACGCAGTATTTT
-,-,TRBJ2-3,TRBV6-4,CASSEESVTDTQYF,TGTGCCAGCAGTGAAGAGTCCGTAACAGATACGCAGTATTTT
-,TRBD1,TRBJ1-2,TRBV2,CASSATGGVNYGYTF,TGTGCCAGCAGTGCGACAGGGGGGGTCAACTATGGCTACACCTTC
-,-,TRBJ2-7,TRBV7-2,CASSPDSQDEQYF,TGTGCCAGCAGCCCGGACTCCCAGGACGAGCAGTACTTC
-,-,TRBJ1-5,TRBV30,CAWSGQGNQPQHF,TGTGCCTGGAGTGGGCAGGGAAACCAGCCCCAGCATTTT
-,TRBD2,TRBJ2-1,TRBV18,CASSPSGGINEQFF,TGTGCCAGCTCACCTAGCGGGGGAATCAATGAGCAGTTCTTC
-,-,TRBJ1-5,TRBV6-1,CASSDIQGRGNQPQHF,TGTGCCAGCAGTGATATCCAGGGGCGAGGCAATCAGCCCCAGCATTTT
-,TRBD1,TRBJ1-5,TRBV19,CASSNRDRGNQPQHF,TGTGCCAGTAGTAACCGGGACAGGGGGAATCAGCCCCAGCATTTT
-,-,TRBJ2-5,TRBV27,CASSGLNRETQYF,TGTGCCAGCAGTGGGCTTAATCGAGAGACCCAGTACTTC
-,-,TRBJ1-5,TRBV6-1,CASSEVRAGYQPQHF,TGTGCCAGCAGTGAAGTAAGGGCAGGGTATCAGCCCCAGCATTTT